Below, one T cell receptor (beta chain) is given with its context. From germline, CDR1 is MGHDK and CDR2 SYGVNS. This CDR3 has 18 residues. V trimming: 1 base; J trimming: 3 bases; junction bases outside the gene matches: 6. The data were obtained in a study of naive and memory T cell subsets. Two oligonucleotides, mixed equimolar, formed the beta constant-region primer covering TRBC1 and TRBC2. TCRdb passed the UMI-ligation and nested PCR reads through MiXCR, listing each CDR3 protein once. The data contain around 160,000 distinct CDR3 sequences, about 15% of them singletons. Sequencing used naive CD4+ T cells from blood. This TCR derives from a human donor in good health. V gene TRBV25-1 combines with J gene TRBJ2-1, with 13 bases fitting TRBD2. The CDR3 protein is CASSESEGLAGFYNEQFF. CDR3 coding DNA: TGTGCCAGCAGTGAATCCGAGGGACTAGCGGGATTCTACAATGAGCAGTTCTTC.